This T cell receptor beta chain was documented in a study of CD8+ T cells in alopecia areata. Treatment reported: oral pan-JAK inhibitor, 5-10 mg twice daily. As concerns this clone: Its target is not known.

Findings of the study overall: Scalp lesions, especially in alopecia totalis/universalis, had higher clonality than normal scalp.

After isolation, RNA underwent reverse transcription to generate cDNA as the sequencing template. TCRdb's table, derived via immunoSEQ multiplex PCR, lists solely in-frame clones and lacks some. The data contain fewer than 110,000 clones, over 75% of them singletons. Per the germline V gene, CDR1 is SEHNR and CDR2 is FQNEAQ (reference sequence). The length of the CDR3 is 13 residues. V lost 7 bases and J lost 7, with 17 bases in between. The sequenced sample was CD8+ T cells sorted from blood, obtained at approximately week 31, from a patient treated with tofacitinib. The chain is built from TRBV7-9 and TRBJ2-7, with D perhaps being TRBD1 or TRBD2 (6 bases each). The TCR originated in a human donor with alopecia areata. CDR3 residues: CASIPEGVREQYF. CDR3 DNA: TGTGCCAGCATCCCGGAGGGGGTGAGGGAGCAGTACTTC.